The rows below give T cell receptor beta chains drawn from one sample of a study of OX40 agonist ivuxolimab in advanced cancers. Profiling relied on immunoSEQ multiplex PCR, and the TCRdb table lists in-frame clones only, not all of them. The top ten clones hold less than 0.3% of a sample with about 110,000 clones, over 85% of them seen once. The source was CD4+ or CD8+ T cells sorted from blood, collected in a trial of the OX40 agonist ivuxolimab. The receptors stem from an adult with an advanced solid tumor such as melanoma, head and neck, liver or kidney cancer. CDR3s include the opening cysteine and the closing phenylalanine or tryptophan. D genes are given only for firm matches. Part of the rows lack a size; the others show once, few, many or a class for expanded clones.

.	TRBV28	TRBJ1-2	TRBD1	TGTGCCAGCAGGAGGACAGGGGGCGACTATGGCTACACCTTC	CASRRTGGDYGYTF
.	TRBV7-9	TRBJ2-3	TRBD2	TGTGCCAGCAGCATCCGGGGACTAGCTTATAGCACAGATACGCAGTATTTT	CASSIRGLAYSTDTQYF
.	TRBV5-4	TRBJ2-7	TRBD2	TGTGCCAGCAGCACCGGGACTAGCGGGGATACTCAATACGAGCAGTACTTC	CASSTGTSGDTQYEQYF
few	TRBV7-9	TRBJ1-1	.	TGTGCCAGCAGCTTCCTCCAGGGGTTGGAAGCTTTCTTT	CASSFLQGLEAFF
.	TRBV5-5	TRBJ2-1	TRBD1	TGTGCCAGCAGCATAGAAGGCAACGACAGGGGGGTTCAGTTCTTC	CASSIEGNDRGVQFF
.	TRBV19	TRBJ1-5	.	TGTGCCAGTAGTATGCCGGACAACTATCAGCCCCAGCATTTT	CASSMPDNYQPQHF
.	TRBV4-3	TRBJ2-2	TRBD1	TGCGCCAGCAGACCAGGGGGCAGCAACGGGGAGCTGTTTTTT	CASRPGGSNGELFF
.	TRBV7-6	TRBJ2-2	.	TGTGCCAGCAGCTTAAATATCTTGAACACCGGGGAGCTGTTTTTT	CASSLNILNTGELFF
.	TRBV6-5	TRBJ2-7	.	TGTGCCAGCACTTCGGAGGGGGGCCGCTACGAGCAGTACTTC	CASTSEGGRYEQYF
.	TRBV18	TRBJ1-5	.	TGTGCCAGCTCACTAGGGTCCAATCAGCCCCAGCATTTT	CASSLGSNQPQHF